Included here is one TCR beta chain sequence, with context. The data belong to a study of blood T cell repertoires in COVID-19. On the study more broadly: T cells, B-cell-depleted T cells, or PBMCs supplied cDNA or gDNA.

The participants were between roughly 18 and 89 years old and came from some 25 US areas. Cohorts were assigned according to the clinical history that participants reported. Contact with a PCR-confirmed or clinician-diagnosed COVID-19 case occurred within 2 weeks of entry. TCRdb keeps only in-frame clones here, not all; method: immunoSEQ multiplex PCR. The table shows 200,000 or so clones, with around four fifths occurring only once. CDR1 is MNHNS, CDR2 SASEGT, per germline. The CDR3 has 14 residues. Trimming left V 1 base short and J 8 bases short, with 11 bases between. The receptor was derived from a woman aged 45-65 years who had been exposed to COVID-19. This chain uses TRBV6-1 with TRBJ2-2; the D gene is possibly TRBD1 (6 bases). Sequencing used PBMCs or T cells enriched from blood (not recorded which). The CDR3 is CASSEGGRGGELFF. In DNA form, the CDR3 reads TGTGCCAGCAGTGAAGGGGGCAGGGGAGGGGAGCTGTTTTTT.